This T cell receptor beta chain emerged from a study of Graves' ophthalmopathy and Graves' hyperthyroidism. Study background: Untreated patients at initial diagnosis provided peripheral blood. Points from the study as a whole: Blood samples also showed most expanded thyroid clonotypes exceeding 0.001 frequency.

Scientists amplified the TCR beta CDR3 regions from RNA transcripts. After a first-round RT-PCR with HTBI primers, a second-round multiplex PCR was run. TCRdb re-analysed the multiplex PCR reads in MiXCR, keeping a single row per CDR3 protein. Of 500,000 to 800,000 distinct CDR3 sequences in the sample, just over 40% are singletons; the top ten hold more than 3%. Germline V gives CDR1 MGHRA, CDR2 YSYEKL. The CDR3 contains 15 residues. The V and J ends lost 1 base and 3 bases, in that order; junction bases with no gene match: 4. This clonotype came up many times. Its specificity is not known. The genes are TRBV4-1 and TRBJ2-7; 9 bases are a match to TRBD2. The sequence derives from an adult man with Graves' ophthalmopathy. Sample: peripheral blood. The CDR3 sequence is CASSQVASGDYEQYF. In nucleotides, the CDR3 is TGCGCCAGCAGCCAAGTGGCTAGCGGGGACTACGAGCAGTACTTC.